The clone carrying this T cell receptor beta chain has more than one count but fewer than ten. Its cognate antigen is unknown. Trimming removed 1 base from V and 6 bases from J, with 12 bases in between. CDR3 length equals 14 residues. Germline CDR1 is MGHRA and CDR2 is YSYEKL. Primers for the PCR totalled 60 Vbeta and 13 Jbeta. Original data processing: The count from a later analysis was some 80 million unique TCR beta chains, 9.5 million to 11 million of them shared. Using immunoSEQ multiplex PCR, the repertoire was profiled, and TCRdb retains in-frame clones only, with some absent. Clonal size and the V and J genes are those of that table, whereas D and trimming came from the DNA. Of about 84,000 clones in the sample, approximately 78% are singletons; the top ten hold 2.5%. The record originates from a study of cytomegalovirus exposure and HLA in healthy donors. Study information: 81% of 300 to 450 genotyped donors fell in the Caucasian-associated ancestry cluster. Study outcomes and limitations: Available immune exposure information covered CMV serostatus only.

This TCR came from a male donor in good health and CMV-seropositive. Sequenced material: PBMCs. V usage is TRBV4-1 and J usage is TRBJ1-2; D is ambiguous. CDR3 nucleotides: TGCGCCAGCAGCCAAGTGGGCTCGTTACATGGCTACACCTTC. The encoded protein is CASSQVGSLHGYTF.